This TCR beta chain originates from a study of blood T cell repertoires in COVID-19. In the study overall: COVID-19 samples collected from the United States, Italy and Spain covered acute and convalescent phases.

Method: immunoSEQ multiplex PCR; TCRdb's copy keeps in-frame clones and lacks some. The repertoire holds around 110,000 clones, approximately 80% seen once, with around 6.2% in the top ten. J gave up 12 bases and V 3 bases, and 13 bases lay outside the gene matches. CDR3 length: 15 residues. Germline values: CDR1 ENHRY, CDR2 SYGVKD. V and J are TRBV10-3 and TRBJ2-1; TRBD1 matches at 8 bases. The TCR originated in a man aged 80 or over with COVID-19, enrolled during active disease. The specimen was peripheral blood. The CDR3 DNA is TGTGCCATCAGTGATTATAACCCTCAGGGGGCAGGGCAGTTCTTC. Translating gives CAISDYNPQGAGQFF.